Below, 16 T cell receptor beta chains from the same sample are listed, as sequenced in a study of CD8 T cells in Susac syndrome. When the RNA was reverse transcribed, random hexamers were used with an input of roughly 0.5 to 1 ug. TCRdb itself ran the immunoSEQ multiplex PCR reads through MiXCR, one entry per CDR3 protein. This table has 150,000 or so distinct CDR3 sequences, 85% to 95% appearing once. Sequencing was carried out using CD4+ T cells from PBMCs. These receptors all stem from a human donor with Susac syndrome.

The genes are TRBV4-2 and TRBJ2-5; TRBD1 might be the D (6 bases). Germline V gives CDR1 LGHNA, CDR2 YNFKEQ. The CDR3 is made up of 16 amino acids. The ends were cut back, 1 base at V and 2 bases at J, with 14 bases in the middle. The CDR3 region is CASSQGGTPSQETQYF. As DNA, the CDR3 is TGTGCCAGCAGCCAAGGGGGGACACCTTCTCAAGAGACCCAGTACTTC.

The chain is built from TRBV5-6 and TRBJ2-3; 14 nucleotides agree with TRBD2. Trimming removed 1 base from V and 8 bases from J; junction bases left unmatched: 9. Germline V lookup: CDR1 SGHDT, CDR2 YYEEEE. This CDR3 spans 17 amino acids. Here the CDR3 DNA reads TGTGCCAGCAGCTTGACGGGACTAGCGGGGGATCAGGGTACGCAGTATTTT. This gives the protein CASSLTGLAGDQGTQYF.

The chain is built from TRBV20-1 and TRBJ1-1; the D gene is possibly TRBD1 (5 bases). There are 14 residues in the CDR3. The germline V gene encodes CDR1 DFQATT and CDR2 SNEGSKA (reference sequence). The CDR3 region is CSEAGTQKGTEAFF. The DNA for the CDR3 is TGCAGCGAGGCCGGGACCCAAAAGGGGACTGAAGCTTTCTTT.

The genes are TRBV3-1 and TRBJ2-5, with TRBD2 identical over 10 bases. The CDR3 runs 16 residues. Trimming removed 6 bases from V and 2 bases from J; junction bases left unmatched: 9. In germline, CDR1 is LGHDT, CDR2 YNNKEL (reference sequence). In DNA form, the CDR3 reads TGTGCCAGCAGTCGTACTAGCGGGGATCTACAAGAGACCCAGTACTTC. Its protein product is CASSRTSGDLQETQYF.

The chain couples TRBV30 to TRBJ1-5; TRBD1 agrees at 8 bases. V gave up 5 bases and J gave up 2 bases; unmatched junction bases: 8. The CDR3 covers 15 residues. Germline CDR1 is GTSNPN and CDR2 is SVGIG (reference sequence). CDR3 loop: CAWRAGTGGNQPQHF. DNA of the CDR3: TGTGCCTGGCGCGCCGGGACAGGAGGCAATCAGCCCCAGCATTTT.

The rearrangement joins TRBV6-6 to TRBJ1-1; D is undetermined. The ends were cut back, 7 bases at V and 5 bases at J, with 5 bases in the middle. In germline, CDR1 is MNHNY, CDR2 SVGAGI (reference sequence). The length of the CDR3 is 10 residues. CDR3: CASIRTEAFF. CDR3 DNA: TGTGCCAGCATAAGGACTGAAGCTTTCTTT.

The CDR3 loop is CASSSWTGGDEQFF. In DNA form, the CDR3 reads TGTGCCAGCAGTTCCTGGACAGGGGGAGATGAGCAGTTCTTC. The chain employs TRBV6-5 and TRBJ2-1; 10 nucleotides align to TRBD1. CDR1 and CDR2 (germline): MNHEY, SVGAGI. There are 14 residues in the CDR3. V dropped 4 bases and J dropped 8; count of bases not matched to a gene: 5.

The chain recombines TRBV4-3 with TRBJ2-2, with D possibly called TRBD1 or TRBD2 (6 bases each). The CDR3 is 16 amino acids. V was trimmed by 4 bases and J by 4 bases, leaving 16 bases between them. The germline V gene encodes CDR1 LGHNA and CDR2 YSLEER. The chain's CDR3 is CASSRRGGLATGELFF. In nucleotides, the CDR3 is TGCGCCAGCAGCCGCCGTGGGGGGCTAGCCACCGGGGAGCTGTTTTTT.

This clonotype was found once. The chain carries TRBV30 and TRBJ1-1, with a weak D call TRBD1 (5 bases). V was trimmed by 1 base and J by 11 bases, leaving 14 bases between them. The CDR3 runs to 12 residues. The germline V gene encodes CDR1 GTSNPN and CDR2 SVGIG (reference sequence). The CDR3 nucleotides are TGTGCCTGGAGTGCACGGAAAGGGGCCGCTTTCTTT. Its protein product is CAWSARKGAAFF.

The chain recombines TRBV24-1 with TRBJ2-3; weak D call: TRBD2 (7 bases). Trimming removed 3 bases at V and 4 bases at J, with 13 bases between. The CDR3 extends over 15 amino acids. Germline CDR1 and CDR2: KGHDR and SFDVKD. DNA of the CDR3: TGTGCCACCAGTGATCCCTCGGGGGGCCCAGATACGCAGTATTTT. Translating it yields CATSDPSGGPDTQYF.

The chain uses TRBV7-9 and TRBJ2-7; D not certain. The V and J ends lost 1 base and 7 bases respectively, with 5 bases between them. Per the germline V gene, CDR1 is SEHNR and CDR2 is FQNEAQ (reference sequence). CDR3 size: 11 residues. The CDR3 sequence: CASSLEVEQYF. The CDR3 DNA follows: TGTGCCAGCAGCTTAGAGGTAGAGCAGTACTTC. Filled out from reference TRBV7-9 and TRBJ2-7, the complete variable domain reads DTGVSQNPRHKITKRGQNVTFRCDPISEHNRLYWYRQTLGQGPEFLTYFQNEAQLEKSRLLSDRFSAERPKGSFSTLEIQRTEQGDSAMYLCASSLEVEQYFGPGTRLTVT.

The gene calls are TRBV2 and TRBJ1-4, with 7 positions matching TRBD1. Germline loops: CDR1 SNHLY, CDR2 FYNNEI. J gave up 4 bases and V 7 bases, and 6 bases lay outside the gene matches. The CDR3 is 14 residues long. In nucleotides, the CDR3 is TGTGCCAGCAAAACGGACAGGAATAATGAAAAACTGTTTTTT. Protein sequence: CASKTDRNNEKLFF.

The V gene is TRBV20-1, the J gene TRBJ2-3, with 15 positions matching TRBD2. The germline V gene has CDR1 DFQATT and CDR2 SNEGSKA (reference sequence). The CDR3 runs 16 residues. The trim removed 3 bases at V and 3 bases at J, leaving 4 bases unmatched. As DNA, the CDR3 is TGCAGTGCTAGCCGGACTAGCGGGAGGGGGACAGATACGCAGTATTTT. Residues: CSASRTSGRGTDTQYF.

The V call is TRBV29-1, the J call TRBJ2-1, with 12 bases that match TRBD2. The CDR3 contains 16 residues. Germline-derived CDR1 and CDR2 are SQVTM and ANQGSEA. J lost 9 bases, V lost 7 bases, and 16 bases had no gene match. The CDR3 nucleotides are TGCAGCGCCAAGATCCCAGCTAGCGGGAGGGCCGGTGAGCAGTTCTTC. It yields the protein CSAKIPASGRAGEQFF.

The chain carries TRBV20-1 and TRBJ1-5; D is possibly TRBD1 (5 bases). Trimming cost V 1 base and J 0 bases, with 7 bases left between them. CDR3 length: 14 residues. From germline, CDR1 is DFQATT and CDR2 SNEGSKA (reference sequence). CDR3 in amino acids: CSARGGDSNQPQHF. In nucleotides, the CDR3 is TGCAGTGCTAGAGGGGGGGATAGCAATCAGCCCCAGCATTTT.

The chain recombines TRBV20-1 with TRBJ1-1; the match to TRBD1 covers 9 bases. J was trimmed by 4 bases and V by 5 bases; bases with no gene match: 8. CDR1 and CDR2 (germline): DFQATT, SNEGSKA (reference sequence). The CDR3 is 14 residues long. The DNA of the CDR3 is TGCAGTGCTTACCAACAGGGGGCGATCACTGAAGCTTTCTTT. It translates to CSAYQQGAITEAFF.